This TCR beta chain was identified in a study of CD8+ T cells in alopecia areata. Study-level findings and limits: Scalp samples also yield sequences of resident alphabeta T cells from normal skin. Clonality was higher in lesional than normal scalp, especially in alopecia totalis/universalis.

A word on this clone: Antigen unknown.

RNA extraction was followed by reverse transcription into cDNA, which acted as the sequencing template. This table comes from immunoSEQ multiplex PCR, and its TCRdb copy is limited to in-frame clones, with some not included. The profile shows fewer than 150,000 clones, 55% to 65% of them singletons. Cell sorting was applied to PBMCs, and CD4+ and CD8+ T cells were collected. The germline gives CDR1 SGDLS, CDR2 YYNGEE. With 4 bases removed from V and 8 bases from J, the gap between germline ends came to 21 bases. The CDR3 runs 16 residues. The V gene is TRBV9, the J gene TRBJ1-4, with a possible D match to TRBD1 (6 bases). The receptor comes from a human donor in good health. The sample comprised CD4+ T cells sorted from blood. As DNA, the CDR3 is TGTGCCAGCAGCCTAGGGGGTGGCGGGGCTTTGGAAAAACTGTTTTTT. Encoded protein: CASSLGGGGALEKLFF.